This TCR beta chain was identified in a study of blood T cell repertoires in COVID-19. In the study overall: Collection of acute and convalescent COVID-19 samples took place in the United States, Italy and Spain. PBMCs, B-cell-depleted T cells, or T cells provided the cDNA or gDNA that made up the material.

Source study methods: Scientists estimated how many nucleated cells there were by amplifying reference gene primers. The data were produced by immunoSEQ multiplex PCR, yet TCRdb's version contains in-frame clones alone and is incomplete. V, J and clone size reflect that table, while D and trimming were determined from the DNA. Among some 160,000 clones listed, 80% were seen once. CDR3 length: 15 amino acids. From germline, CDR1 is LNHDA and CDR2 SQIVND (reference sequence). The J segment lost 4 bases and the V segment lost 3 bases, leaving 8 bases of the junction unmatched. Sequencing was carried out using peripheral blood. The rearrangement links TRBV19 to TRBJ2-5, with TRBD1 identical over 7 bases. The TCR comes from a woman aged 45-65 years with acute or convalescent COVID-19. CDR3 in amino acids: CASSIQGVIGETQYF. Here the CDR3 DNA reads TGTGCCAGTAGTATCCAGGGGGTAATTGGAGAGACCCAGTACTTC.